This T cell receptor (beta chain) comes out of a study of CD8+ T cells in alopecia areata. Whole-study results and caveats: Scalp samples also contribute reads from the resident alphabeta T cells found in normal skin. For baseline CD8+ expansion, any link to response stays uncertain with one nonresponder. A large proportion of expanded lesional clones were detected persisting in scalp and blood during tofacitinib.

Reverse transcription of extracted RNA yielded cDNA, which provided the sequencing template. Method: immunoSEQ multiplex PCR; TCRdb's copy keeps in-frame clones and lacks some. The sample contains fewer than 250,000 clones, under 80% of which appear only once. The sample's treatment: oral pan-JAK inhibitor, 5-10 mg twice daily. This clone was seen a few times. Its target is not known. The material was CD4+ T cells sorted from blood, obtained at approximately week 49, from a patient treated with tofacitinib. The sequence derives from a human donor with alopecia areata.

In nucleotides, the CDR3 is TGTGCCAGCAGCCAAGTCTTAGTGCCTCATACGCAGTATTTT. Translated: CASSQVLVPHTQYF. The chain recombines TRBV14 with TRBJ2-3; no clear D. Between the trimmed V and J ends, which lost 1 base and 7 bases, there was a span of 12 bases. The CDR3 is 14 residues long. CDR1 and CDR2 from the germline V gene are SGHDN and FVKESK.